This TCR beta chain was identified during a study of identical twins. Template switching added a universal primer binding site, and final cDNA carried unique molecular identifiers. Each CDR3 protein is one row after TCRdb ran MiXCR on the 5' RACE reads. The data hold under 350,000 distinct CDR3 sequences, with just under 9.5% observed a single time. This clonotype was counted between two and nine times. These data were also filed under a second study, of yellow fever vaccine responses in identical twins.

This TCR was sampled from a woman younger than 35 in good health. The material sequenced was CD8+ T cells sorted from blood.

CDR3 in DNA: TGTGCCAGCAGCTGGGGGACTAGCGATCACAATGAGCAGTTCTTC. Its translation is CASSWGTSDHNEQFF. The chain couples TRBV5-6 to TRBJ2-1; 10 bases line up with TRBD2. The CDR3 sequence is 15 residues long. V was pared by 3 bases and J by 5 bases, with 5 bases of the junction left unmatched. Looked up from germline, CDR1 is SGHDT and CDR2 is YYEEEE.